A single sample is the source of the 8 T cell receptor beta chains below, sequenced in a study of CD8 T cell repertoires and HIV-1 epitope variants. The protocol was immunoSEQ multiplex PCR, while the TCRdb copy is restricted to in-frame clones and leaves out a portion. The top ten hold 35% to 45% of the sample, which has 1,500 to 2,000 clones, around 72% seen once. The antigens for these receptors are not known. The specimen was cultured CD8+ T cells derived from PBMCs. These receptors were taken from a male donor with HIV.

The rearrangement joins TRBV27 to TRBJ2-3; D gene uncertain. The V gene's germline CDR1 is MNHEY and CDR2 SMNVEV (reference sequence). The CDR3 contains 12 residues. V was pared by 4 bases and J by 1 base, with 3 bases between. The CDR3: CASSYGTDTQYF. The DNA of the CDR3 is TGTGCCAGCAGTTATGGCACAGATACGCAGTATTTT.

The V and J genes are TRBV2 and TRBJ2-3; 14 bases line up with TRBD2. In germline, CDR1 is SNHLY, CDR2 FYNNEI. The CDR3 spans 16 residues. J was trimmed by 1 base and V by 10 bases; bases with no gene match: 7. CDR3 residues: CATRLAGGLGTDTQYF. The CDR3 nucleotides are TGTGCCACCAGACTAGCGGGGGGGCTCGGCACAGATACGCAGTATTTT.

This chain links TRBV7-2 with TRBJ2-7; the match to TRBD1 covers 8 bases. CDR3 length: 15 residues. CDR1 is SGHTA, CDR2 FQGNSA, per germline. The J segment lost 3 bases and the V segment lost 4 bases, leaving 8 bases of the junction unmatched. The CDR3 DNA follows: TGTGCCAGCAGCTCAACAGGGGGGACGAGCTACGAGCAGTACTTC. Its translation: CASSSTGGTSYEQYF.

This clone is classed as large. This chain links TRBV10-3 with TRBJ2-6; tentatively, D is TRBD1 or TRBD2 (5 bases each). Trimming removed 0 bases at V and 1 base at J, with 10 bases between. Germline-derived CDR1 and CDR2 are ENHRY and SYGVKD. CDR3 length: 17 amino acids. As DNA, the CDR3 is TGTGCCATCAGTGAGTCTCTGGGGGTATCTGGGGCCAACGTCCTGACTTTC. It encodes CAISESLGVSGANVLTF.

The CDR3 loop reads CASSPGLAEYEQYF. The CDR3 nucleotides read TGTGCCAGCAGCCCCGGACTAGCGGAGTACGAGCAGTACTTC. V gene TRBV11-2 combines with J gene TRBJ2-7; 10 bases are shared with TRBD2. The ends lost 5 bases at V and 4 bases at J; junction bases unmatched: 5. Germline CDR1 SGHAT, CDR2 FQNNGV. The CDR3 loop spans 14 amino acids.

J is TRBJ2-7 and V is TRBV11-2, with D tentatively TRBD2 (5 bases). V dropped 5 bases and J dropped 0 bases, with 14 bases sitting between them. This CDR3 is built from 15 residues. Per the germline V gene, CDR1 is SGHAT and CDR2 is FQNNGV. This chain's CDR3 is CASSSEIGSSYEQYF. The CDR3 DNA reads TGTGCCAGCAGCAGTGAGATAGGGAGCTCCTACGAGCAGTACTTC.

This rearrangement joins TRBV27 to TRBJ2-1; D gene unclear. The germline V and J ends were trimmed by 4 bases and 4 bases, with 8 bases remaining between them. Germline V CDR1 and CDR2: MNHEY, SMNVEV (reference sequence). The CDR3 loop spans 13 amino acids. The CDR3 region has the DNA TGTGCCAGCAGTTCGATCGGATACAATGAGCAGTTCTTC. It is translated as CASSSIGYNEQFF.

The rearrangement links TRBV29-1 to TRBJ2-1, with D possibly being TRBD2 (5 bases). V dropped 5 bases and J dropped 7 bases, with 15 bases sitting between them. Germline V gives CDR1 SQVTM, CDR2 ANQGSEA. CDR3 size: 13 residues. CDR3 residues: CSVRKLGGNEQFF. CDR3 in DNA: TGCAGCGTTCGAAAGCTCGGCGGGAATGAGCAGTTCTTC.